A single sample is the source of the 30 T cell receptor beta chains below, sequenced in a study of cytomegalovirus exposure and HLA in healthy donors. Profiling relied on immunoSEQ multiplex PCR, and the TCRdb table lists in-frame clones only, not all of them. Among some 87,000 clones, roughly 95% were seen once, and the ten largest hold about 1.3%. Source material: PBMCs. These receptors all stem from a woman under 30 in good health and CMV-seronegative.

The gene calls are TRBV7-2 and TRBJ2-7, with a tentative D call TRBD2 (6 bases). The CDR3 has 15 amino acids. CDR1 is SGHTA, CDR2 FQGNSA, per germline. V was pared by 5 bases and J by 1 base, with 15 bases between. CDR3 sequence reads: CASSQIADSSYEQYF. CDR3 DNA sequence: TGTGCCAGCAGCCAGATAGCGGATTCGTCCTACGAGCAGTACTTC.

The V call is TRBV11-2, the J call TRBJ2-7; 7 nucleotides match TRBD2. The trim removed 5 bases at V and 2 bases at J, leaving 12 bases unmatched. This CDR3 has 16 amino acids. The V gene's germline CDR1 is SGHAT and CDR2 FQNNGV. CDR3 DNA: TGTGCCAGCAGCGGAGAGGCGGGAGAAGACCCCTACGAGCAGTACTTC. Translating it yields CASSGEAGEDPYEQYF.

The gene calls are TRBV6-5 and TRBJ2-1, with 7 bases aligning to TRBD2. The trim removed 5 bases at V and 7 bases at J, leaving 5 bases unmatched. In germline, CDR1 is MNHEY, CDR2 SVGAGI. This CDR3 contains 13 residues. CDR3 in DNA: TGTGCCAGCAGTCATCAGGGAGGGAATGAGCAGTTCTTC. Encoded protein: CASSHQGGNEQFF.

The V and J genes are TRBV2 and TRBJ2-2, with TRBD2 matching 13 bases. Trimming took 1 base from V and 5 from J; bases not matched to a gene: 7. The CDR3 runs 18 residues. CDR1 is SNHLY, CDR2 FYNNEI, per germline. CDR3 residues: CASSEVGLAGVWTGELFF. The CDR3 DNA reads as TGTGCCAGCAGTGAAGTCGGACTAGCGGGAGTATGGACCGGGGAGCTGTTTTTT.

This chain's CDR3 is CASSYLRGGTEAFF. In DNA, the CDR3 is TGTGCCAGCAGTTACTTAAGGGGAGGGACTGAAGCTTTCTTT. This chain joins TRBV6-5 and TRBJ1-1; D possibly corresponds to TRBD1 (5 bases). Trimming cost V 1 base and J 5 bases, with 11 bases left between them. The CDR3 sequence is 14 residues long. Germline CDR1 reads MNHEY; CDR2 reads SVGAGI.

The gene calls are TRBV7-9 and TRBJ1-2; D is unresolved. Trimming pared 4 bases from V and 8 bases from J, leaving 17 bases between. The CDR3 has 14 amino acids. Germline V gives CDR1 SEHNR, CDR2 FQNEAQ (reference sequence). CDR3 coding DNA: TGTGCCAGCAGCTCAAAAGGGAGTATGCGGGGCTACACCTTC. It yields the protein CASSSKGSMRGYTF.

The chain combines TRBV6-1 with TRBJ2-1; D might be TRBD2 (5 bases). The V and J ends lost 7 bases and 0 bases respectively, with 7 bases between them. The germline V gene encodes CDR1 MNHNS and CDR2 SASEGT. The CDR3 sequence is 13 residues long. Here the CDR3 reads CASMLASYNEQFF. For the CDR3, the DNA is TGTGCCAGCATGCTAGCCTCCTACAATGAGCAGTTCTTC.

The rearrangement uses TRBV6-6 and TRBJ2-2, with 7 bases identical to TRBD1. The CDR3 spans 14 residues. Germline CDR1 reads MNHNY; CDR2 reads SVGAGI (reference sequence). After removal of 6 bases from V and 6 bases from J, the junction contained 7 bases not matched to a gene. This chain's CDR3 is CASRGTDFAGELFF. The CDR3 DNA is TGTGCCAGCAGGGGGACAGACTTTGCCGGGGAGCTGTTTTTT.

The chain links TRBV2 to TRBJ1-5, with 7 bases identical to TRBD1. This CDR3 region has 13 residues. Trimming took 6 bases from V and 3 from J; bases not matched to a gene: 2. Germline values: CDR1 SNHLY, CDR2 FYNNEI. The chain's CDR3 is CASRTGLNQPQHF. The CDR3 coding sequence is TGTGCCAGCAGGACAGGGCTCAATCAGCCCCAGCATTTT.

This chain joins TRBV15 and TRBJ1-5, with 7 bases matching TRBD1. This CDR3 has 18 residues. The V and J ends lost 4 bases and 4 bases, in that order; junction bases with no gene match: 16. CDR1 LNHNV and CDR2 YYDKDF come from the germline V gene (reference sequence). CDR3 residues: CATSKGAPLTGLNQPQHF. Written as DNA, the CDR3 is TGTGCCACCAGCAAGGGGGCCCCTTTGACAGGGTTGAATCAGCCCCAGCATTTT. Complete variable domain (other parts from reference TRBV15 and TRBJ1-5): DAMVIQNPRYQVTQFGKPVTLSCSQTLNHNVMYWYQQKSSQAPKLLFHYYDKDFNNEADTPDNFQSRRPNTSFCFLDIRSPGLGDTAMYLCATSKGAPLTGLNQPQHFGDGTRLSIL.

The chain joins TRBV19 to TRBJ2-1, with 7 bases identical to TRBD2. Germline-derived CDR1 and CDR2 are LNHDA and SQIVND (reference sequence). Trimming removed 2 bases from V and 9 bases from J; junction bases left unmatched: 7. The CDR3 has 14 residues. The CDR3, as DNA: TGTGCCAGTAGTATAAGGCGGGAGAATCGTGAGCAGTTCTTC. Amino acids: CASSIRRENREQFF.

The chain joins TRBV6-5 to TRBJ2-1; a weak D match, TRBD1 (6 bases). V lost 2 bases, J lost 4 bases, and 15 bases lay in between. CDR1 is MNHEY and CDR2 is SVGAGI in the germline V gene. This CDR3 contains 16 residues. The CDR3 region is CASSYRLGTLYNEQFF. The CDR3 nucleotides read TGTGCCAGCAGTTACAGGCTCGGGACACTGTACAATGAGCAGTTCTTC.

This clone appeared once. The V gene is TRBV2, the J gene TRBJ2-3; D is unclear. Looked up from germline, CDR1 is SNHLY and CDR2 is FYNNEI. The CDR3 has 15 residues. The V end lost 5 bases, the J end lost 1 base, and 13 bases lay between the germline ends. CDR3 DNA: TGTGCCAGCAGTCAAATGGTGGCAGGCACAGATACGCAGTATTTT. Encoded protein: CASSQMVAGTDTQYF.

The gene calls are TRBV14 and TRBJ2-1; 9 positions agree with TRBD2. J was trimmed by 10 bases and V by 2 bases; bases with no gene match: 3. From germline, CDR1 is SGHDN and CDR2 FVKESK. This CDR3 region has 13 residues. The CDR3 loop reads CASSQRAGGEQFF. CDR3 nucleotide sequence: TGTGCCAGCAGCCAAAGGGCGGGAGGGGAGCAGTTCTTC.

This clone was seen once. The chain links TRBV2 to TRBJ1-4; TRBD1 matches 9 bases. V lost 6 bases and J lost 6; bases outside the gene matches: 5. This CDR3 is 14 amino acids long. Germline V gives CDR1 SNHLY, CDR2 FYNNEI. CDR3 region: CASSADRGDEKLFF. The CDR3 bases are TGTGCCAGCAGCGCCGACAGGGGGGATGAAAAACTGTTTTTT. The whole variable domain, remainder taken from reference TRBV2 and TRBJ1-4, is EPEVTQTPSHQVTQMGQEVILRCVPISNHLYFYWYRQILGQKVEFLVSFYNNEISEKSEIFDDQFSVERPDGSNFTLKIRSTKLEDSAMYFCASSADRGDEKLFFGSGTQLSVL.

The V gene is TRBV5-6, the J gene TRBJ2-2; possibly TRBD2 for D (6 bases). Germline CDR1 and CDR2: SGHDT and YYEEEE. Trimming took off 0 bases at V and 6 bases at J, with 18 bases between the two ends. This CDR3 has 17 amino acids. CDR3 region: CASSLVLAYSVPGELFF. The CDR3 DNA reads TGTGCCAGCAGCTTGGTCCTAGCGTATTCCGTCCCCGGGGAGCTGTTTTTT. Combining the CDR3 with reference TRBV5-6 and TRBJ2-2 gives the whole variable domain DAGVTQSPTHLIKTRGQQVTLRCSPKSGHDTVSWYQQALGQGPQFIFQYYEEEERQRGNFPDRFSGHQFPNYSSELNVNALLLGDSALYLCASSLVLAYSVPGELFFGEGSRLTVL.

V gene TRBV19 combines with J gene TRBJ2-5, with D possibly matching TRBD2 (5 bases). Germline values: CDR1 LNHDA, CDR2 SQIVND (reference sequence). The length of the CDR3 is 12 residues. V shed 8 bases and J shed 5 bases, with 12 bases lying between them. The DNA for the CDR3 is TGTGCCAGTGGATCTAGCCCGGAGACCCAGTACTTC. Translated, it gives CASGSSPETQYF.

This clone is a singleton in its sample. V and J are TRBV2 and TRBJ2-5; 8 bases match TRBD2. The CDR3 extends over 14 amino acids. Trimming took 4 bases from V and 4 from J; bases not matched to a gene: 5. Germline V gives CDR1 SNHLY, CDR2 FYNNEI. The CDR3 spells CASSGNLAGETQYF. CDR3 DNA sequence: TGTGCCAGCAGTGGCAATCTAGCGGGAGAGACCCAGTACTTC.

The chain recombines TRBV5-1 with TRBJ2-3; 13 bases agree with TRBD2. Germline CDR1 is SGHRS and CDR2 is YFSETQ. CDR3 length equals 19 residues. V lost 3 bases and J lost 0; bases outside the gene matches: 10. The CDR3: CASSSGGTSGTYSTDTQYF. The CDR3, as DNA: TGCGCCAGCAGCTCGGGGGGGACTAGCGGGACCTACAGCACAGATACGCAGTATTTT.

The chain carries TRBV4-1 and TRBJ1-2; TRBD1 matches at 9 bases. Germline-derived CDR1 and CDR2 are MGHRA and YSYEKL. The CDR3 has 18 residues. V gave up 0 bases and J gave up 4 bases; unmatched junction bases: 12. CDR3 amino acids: CASSQDTGQGLWGYGYTF. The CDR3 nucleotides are TGCGCCAGCAGCCAAGATACGGGACAGGGTTTGTGGGGCTATGGCTACACCTTC.

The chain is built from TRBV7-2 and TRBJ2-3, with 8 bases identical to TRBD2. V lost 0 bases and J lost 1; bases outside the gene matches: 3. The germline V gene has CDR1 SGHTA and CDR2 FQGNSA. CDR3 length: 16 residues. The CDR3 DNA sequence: TGTGCCAGCAGCTTAGCGGTGACTAGCGGCACAGATACGCAGTATTTT. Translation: CASSLAVTSGTDTQYF.

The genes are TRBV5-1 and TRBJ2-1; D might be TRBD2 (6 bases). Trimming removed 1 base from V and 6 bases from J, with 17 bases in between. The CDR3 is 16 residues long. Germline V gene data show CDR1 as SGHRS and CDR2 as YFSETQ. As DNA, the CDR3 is TGCGCCAGCAGCTTGTCTAGCGCCCCCTCCACCAATGAGCAGTTCTTC. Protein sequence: CASSLSSAPSTNEQFF.

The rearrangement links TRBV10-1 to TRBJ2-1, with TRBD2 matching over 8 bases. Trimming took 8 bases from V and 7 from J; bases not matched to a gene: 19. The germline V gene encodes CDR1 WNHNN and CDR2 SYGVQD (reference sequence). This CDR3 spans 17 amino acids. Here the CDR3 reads CASSRRTSILSENEQFF. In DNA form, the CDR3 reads TGCGCCAGCTCCCGCCGGACTAGCATTCTTTCAGAAAATGAGCAGTTCTTC.

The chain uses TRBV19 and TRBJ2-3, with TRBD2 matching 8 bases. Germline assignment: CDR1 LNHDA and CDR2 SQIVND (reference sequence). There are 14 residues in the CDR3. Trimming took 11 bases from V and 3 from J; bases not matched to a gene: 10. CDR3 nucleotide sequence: TGTGCCCCTCGGGGGGGTCCGTGGACAGATACGCAGTATTTT. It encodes CAPRGGPWTDTQYF. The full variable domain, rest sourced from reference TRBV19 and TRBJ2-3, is DGGITQSPKYLFRKEGQNVTLSCEQNLNHDAMYWYRQDPGQGLRLIYYSQIVNDFQKGDIAEGYSVSREKKESFPLTVTSAQKNPTAFYLCAPRGGPWTDTQYFGPGTRLTVL.

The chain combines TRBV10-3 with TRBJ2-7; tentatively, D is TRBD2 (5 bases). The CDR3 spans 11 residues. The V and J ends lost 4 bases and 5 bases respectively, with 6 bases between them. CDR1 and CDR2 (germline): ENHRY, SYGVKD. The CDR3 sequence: CAISAGDEQYF. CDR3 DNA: TGTGCCATCAGTGCCGGGGACGAGCAGTACTTC.

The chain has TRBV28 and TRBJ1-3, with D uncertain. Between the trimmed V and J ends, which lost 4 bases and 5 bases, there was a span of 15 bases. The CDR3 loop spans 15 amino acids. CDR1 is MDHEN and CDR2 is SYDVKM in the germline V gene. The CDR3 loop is CASSYPGVERNTIYF. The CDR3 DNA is TGTGCCAGCAGTTACCCGGGAGTAGAAAGAAACACCATATATTTT.

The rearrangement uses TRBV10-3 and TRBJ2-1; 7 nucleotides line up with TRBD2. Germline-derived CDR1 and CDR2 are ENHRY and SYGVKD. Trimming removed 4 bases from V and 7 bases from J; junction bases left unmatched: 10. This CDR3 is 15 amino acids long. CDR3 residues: CAISAPGGGLNEQFF. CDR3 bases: TGTGCCATCAGTGCCCCGGGAGGAGGGTTGAATGAGCAGTTCTTC.

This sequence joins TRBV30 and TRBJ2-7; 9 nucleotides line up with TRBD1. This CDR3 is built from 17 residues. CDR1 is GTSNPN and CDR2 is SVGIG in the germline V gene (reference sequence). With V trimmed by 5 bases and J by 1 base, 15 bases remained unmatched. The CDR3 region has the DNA TGTGCCTGGGACAGGGGGTTATCAACGAGGGTGTCCTACGAGCAGTACTTC. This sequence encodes CAWDRGLSTRVSYEQYF.

In DNA form, the CDR3 reads TGTGCCAGCAGTTACTCGAGTCCGGACGAGCAGTACTTC. Protein: CASSYSSPDEQYF. The chain is built from TRBV6-5 and TRBJ2-7; D not resolved. The CDR3 totals 13 residues. CDR1 and CDR2 (germline): MNHEY, SVGAGI. The V end was cut by 0 bases, the J end by 5 bases, with 8 bases between.

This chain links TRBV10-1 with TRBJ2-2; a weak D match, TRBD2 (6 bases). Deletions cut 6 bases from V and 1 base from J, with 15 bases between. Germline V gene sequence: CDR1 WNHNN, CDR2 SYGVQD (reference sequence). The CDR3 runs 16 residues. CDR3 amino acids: CASSPTRSGNTGELFF. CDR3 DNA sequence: TGCGCCAGCAGCCCGACCCGTAGCGGGAACACCGGGGAGCTGTTTTTT.